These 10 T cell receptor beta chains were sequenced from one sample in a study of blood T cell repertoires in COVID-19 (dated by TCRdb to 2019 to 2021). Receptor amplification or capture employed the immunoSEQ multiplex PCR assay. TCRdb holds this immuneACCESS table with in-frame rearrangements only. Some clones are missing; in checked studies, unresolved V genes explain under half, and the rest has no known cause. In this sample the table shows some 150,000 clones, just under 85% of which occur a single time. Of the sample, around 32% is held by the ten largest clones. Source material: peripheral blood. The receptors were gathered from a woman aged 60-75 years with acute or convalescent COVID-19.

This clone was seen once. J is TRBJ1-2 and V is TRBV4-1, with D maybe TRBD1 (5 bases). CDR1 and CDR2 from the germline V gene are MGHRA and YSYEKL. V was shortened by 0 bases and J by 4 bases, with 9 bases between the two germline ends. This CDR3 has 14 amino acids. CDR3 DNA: TGCGCCAGCAGCCAAGATTGGGGCGCCTATGGCTACACCTTC. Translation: CASSQDWGAYGYTF.

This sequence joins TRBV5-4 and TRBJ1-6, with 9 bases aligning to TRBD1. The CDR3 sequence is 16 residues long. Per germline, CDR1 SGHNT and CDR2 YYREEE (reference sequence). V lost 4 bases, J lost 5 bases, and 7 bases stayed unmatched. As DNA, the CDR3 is TGTGCCAGCAGCCACAGACGGACAGGGGATAATTCACCCCTCCACTTT. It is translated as CASSHRRTGDNSPLHF.

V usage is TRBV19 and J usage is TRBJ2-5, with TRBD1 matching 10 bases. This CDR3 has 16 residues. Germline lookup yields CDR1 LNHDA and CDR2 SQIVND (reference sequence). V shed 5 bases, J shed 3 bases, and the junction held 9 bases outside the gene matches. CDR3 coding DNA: TGTGCCAGTAGTGCCCGGACAGGGGGAATCGAAGAGACCCAGTACTTC. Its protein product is CASSARTGGIEETQYF.

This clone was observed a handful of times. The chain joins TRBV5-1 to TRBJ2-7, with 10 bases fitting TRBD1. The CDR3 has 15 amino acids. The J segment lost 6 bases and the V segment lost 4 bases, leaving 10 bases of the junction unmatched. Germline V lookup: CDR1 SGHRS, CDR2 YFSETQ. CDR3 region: CASSHRGQGSREQYF. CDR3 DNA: TGCGCCAGCAGCCACAGGGGACAGGGGTCTCGCGAGCAGTACTTC.

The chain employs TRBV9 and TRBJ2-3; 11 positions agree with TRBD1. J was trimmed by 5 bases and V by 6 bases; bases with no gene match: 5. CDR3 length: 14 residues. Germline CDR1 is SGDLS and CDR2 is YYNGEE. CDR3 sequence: CASTRTGGEDTQYF. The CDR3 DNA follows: TGTGCCAGCACCAGGACAGGGGGCGAAGATACGCAGTATTTT.

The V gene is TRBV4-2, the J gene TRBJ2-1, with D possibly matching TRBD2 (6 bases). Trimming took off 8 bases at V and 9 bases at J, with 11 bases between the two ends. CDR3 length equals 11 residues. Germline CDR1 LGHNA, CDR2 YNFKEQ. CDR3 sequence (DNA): TGTGCCAGCTGGGCGGGGCGTGAGCAGTTCTTC. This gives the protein CASWAGREQFF.

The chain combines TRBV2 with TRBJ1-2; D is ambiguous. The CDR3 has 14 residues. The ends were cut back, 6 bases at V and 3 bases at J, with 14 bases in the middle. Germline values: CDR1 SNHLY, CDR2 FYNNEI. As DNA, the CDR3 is TGTGCCAGCAGCCGGGTCCCGGAGGACTATGGCTACACCTTC. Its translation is CASSRVPEDYGYTF. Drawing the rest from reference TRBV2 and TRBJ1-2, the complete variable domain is EPEVTQTPSHQVTQMGQEVILRCVPISNHLYFYWYRQILGQKVEFLVSFYNNEISEKSEIFDDQFSVERPDGSNFTLKIRSTKLEDSAMYFCASSRVPEDYGYTFGSGTRLTVV.

The CDR3 region has the DNA TGTGCCAGCAGCTTGGCAGGGAACTCTGGAAACACCATATATTTT. This sequence encodes CASSLAGNSGNTIYF. This rearrangement joins TRBV5-4 to TRBJ1-3, with D maybe TRBD1 (5 bases). CDR3 length: 15 amino acids. CDR1 SGHNT and CDR2 YYREEE come from the germline V gene (reference sequence). The V end lost 0 bases, the J end lost 0 bases, and 7 bases lay between the germline ends.

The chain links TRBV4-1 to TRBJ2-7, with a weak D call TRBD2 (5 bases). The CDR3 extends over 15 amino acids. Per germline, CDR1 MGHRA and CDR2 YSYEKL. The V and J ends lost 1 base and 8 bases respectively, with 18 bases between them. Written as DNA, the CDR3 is TGCGCCAGCAGCCAAGGGCTAGCCCACTCTTACAAGCAGTACTTC. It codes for CASSQGLAHSYKQYF.

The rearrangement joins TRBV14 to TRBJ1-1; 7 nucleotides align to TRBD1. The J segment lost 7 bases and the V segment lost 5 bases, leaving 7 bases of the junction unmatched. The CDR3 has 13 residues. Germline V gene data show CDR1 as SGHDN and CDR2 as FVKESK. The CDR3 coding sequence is TGTGCCAGCAGCAACGACAGGGTGGGTGAAGCTTTCTTT. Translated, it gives CASSNDRVGEAFF.